The present T cell receptor beta chain was sequenced within a study of cytomegalovirus exposure and HLA in healthy donors. Notes on the study in general: CMV serostatus was the sole immune exposure data available. For presence/absence analyses, sequencing depth was assumed to be roughly uniform across donors. HLA-A and HLA-B allele assignments for most subjects were reportedly predicted accurately using TCR beta sequences. Rare TCR sequences dominated, though some public TCRs recurred in many donors.

This clone is a singleton in its sample. The antigen is not known. Use of 60 Vbeta and 13 Jbeta primers characterized the PCR. Data came from immunoSEQ multiplex PCR; TCRdb stores just in-frame clones and leaves some out. Of over 150,000 clones in the sample, 70% to 85% were seen once. Germline V gene lookup returns CDR1 SGHRS and CDR2 YFSETQ. The CDR3 is 15 residues long. The V and J ends lost 0 bases and 2 bases respectively, with 11 bases between them. The sample comprised PBMCs. This sequence originates from an older woman in good health and CMV-seropositive. J is TRBJ1-2 and V is TRBV5-1; D remains unclear. As DNA, the CDR3 is TGCGCCAGCAGCTTGGAGAGGGCAGCCAACTATGGCTACACCTTC. Translation gives CASSLERAANYGYTF.